In its sample, the clone carrying this T cell receptor (beta chain) was seen once. As yet, its antigen is unknown. One junction end does not reproduce the germline sequence, and a read error may be involved. This sample is drawn from a study of blood T cells in healthy people across ages. General study points: The unknown donor CMV status may have confounded expanded clonotype changes. Reliance upon unsorted PBMCs precluded definitive naive versus antigen-experienced comparison.

Total RNA, at least 6 micrograms per sample, came from PBMCs. The CDR3 totals 14 residues. Looked up from germline, CDR1 is DFQATT and CDR2 is SNEGSKA (reference sequence). A second PCR of about 6 to 12 cycles used a sample-barcoded 5' primer and a J-beta primer mix. Unique molecular identifiers of 12 random nucleotides labeled each cDNA. TCRdb reanalysed the 5' RACE reads using MiXCR and keeps one entry per CDR3 protein. The sample has 1,800,000 or so distinct CDR3 sequences; about 39% are singletons. Sequences were obtained from blood. The chain recombines TRBV20-1 with TRBJ1-5; no reliable D call. This receptor was taken from a human donor in good health. DNA of the CDR3: TGCAGTGGTAGAGTCGGCGGCGTAGATCAGCCCCAGCATTTT. Translating gives CSGRVGGVDQPQHF.